This entry features one T cell receptor beta chain sequence. The record originates from a study of cytomegalovirus exposure and HLA in healthy donors. In the study overall: Earlier, 117 million unique TCR beta sequences were recovered from 170 million or so T cells by an analysis.

Germline CDR1 SGHVS, CDR2 FQNEAQ. The CDR3 consists of 13 residues. J was trimmed by 11 bases and V by 6 bases; bases with no gene match: 7. PCR primers comprised 60 Vbeta and 13 Jbeta primers. Sequenced by immunoSEQ multiplex PCR; TCRdb stores in-frame clones only, minus some. The table includes tens of thousands of clones, over 60% detected once. The chain combines TRBV7-8 with TRBJ1-1; 12 bases align to TRBD1. Sequencing used PBMCs. This TCR was sampled from a man in his sixties in good health and CMV-seronegative. DNA for the CDR3: TGTGCCAGCAGTCCCGGGACAGGGGGCCGGGCTTTCTTT. Translated, it gives CASSPGTGGRAFF. The full variable domain, its missing parts supplied by reference TRBV7-8 and TRBJ1-1, is GAGVSQSPRYKVAKRGQDVALRCDPISGHVSLFWYQQALGQGPEFLTYFQNEAQLDKSGLPSDRFFAERPEGSVSTLKIQRTQQEDSAVYLCASSPGTGGRAFFGQGTRLTVV.